Listed below are T cell receptor beta chains from one sample, sequenced in a study of blood T cell repertoires in COVID-19. The table came from immunoSEQ multiplex PCR; TCRdb's copy has only in-frame clones and leaves some out. The sample lists around 300,000 clones, around nine tenths seen once, with roughly 10% in the top ten. Sequencing was done on a sample of PBMCs or T cells enriched from blood (not recorded which). The source is a woman in her 30s who had recovered from COVID-19. Each CDR3 is given with its conserved first and last residue. D genes are given only for firm matches. Size is stated for part of the rows, as once, few or many counts, or as a class when the clone is expanded.

V gene,D gene,clone size,J gene,CDR3 DNA,CDR3 protein
TRBV25-1,-,-,TRBJ2-1,TGTGCCAGCAGTGGGAGCTCCTACAATGAGCAGTTCTTC,CASSGSSYNEQFF
TRBV11-2,TRBD1,-,TRBJ1-1,TGTGCCAGCAGCTCCCCGGGACAGGGGGCTGAAGCTTTCTTT,CASSSPGQGAEAFF
TRBV6-1,-,-,TRBJ2-7,TGTGCCAGCAGTGGGTTTAATGCGGGGAGGAGCTCCTACGAGCAGTACTTC,CASSGFNAGRSSYEQYF
TRBV5-1,-,-,TRBJ2-7,TGCGCCAGCAGGGTTGGCAGCTCCTACGAGCAGTACTTC,CASRVGSSYEQYF
TRBV7-9,TRBD1,-,TRBJ1-1,TGTGCCAGCAGCTTGTATGGGACAGGGAACACTGAAGCTTTCTTT,CASSLYGTGNTEAFF
TRBV9,TRBD1,-,TRBJ1-4,TGTGCCAGCAGCGTAGGGGACGGGACAGGGGGCTTCATTGAAAAACTGTTTTTT,CASSVGDGTGGFIEKLFF
TRBV6-5,-,-,TRBJ1-4,TGTGCCAGCAGCCTACAGGGTCCCACAGAAAAACTGTTTTTT,CASSLQGPTEKLFF
TRBV12-5,TRBD2,-,TRBJ2-3,TGTGCTAGTGGCCTCATCACCCTAGCGGCTCGGACGGATACGCAGTATTTT,CASGLITLAARTDTQYF
TRBV29-1,-,-,TRBJ1-4,TGCAGCGTTGTGCGGGGTGAAAAACTGTTTTTT,CSVVRGEKLFF
TRBV7-2,TRBD1,-,TRBJ1-4,TGTGCCAGCAGCTCGCAGGGGGCTTCGAGTGAAAAACTGTTTTTT,CASSSQGASSEKLFF
TRBV12-3/TRBV12-4,-,once,TRBJ2-7,TGTGCCAGCAGTCCACCGTCTCGGGACGAGCAGTACTTC,CASSPPSRDEQYF
TRBV19,-,-,TRBJ2-3,TGTGCCAGTAGTCCCCTGTGGAGCTCCTCCTTTGATACGCAGTATTTT,CASSPLWSSSFDTQYF
TRBV30,TRBD2,-,TRBJ2-5,TGTGCCCGAGCGGGAGTGAGGTCGGAGACCCAGTACTTC,CARAGVRSETQYF
TRBV18,TRBD2,-,TRBJ2-1,TGTGCCAGCTCACCGAGCGGGGGGAACAATGAGCAGTTCTTC,CASSPSGGNNEQFF
TRBV6-1,-,-,TRBJ2-5,TGTGCCAGCAGTGAGGGGAGGTTTGGAGAGACCCAGTACTTC,CASSEGRFGETQYF
TRBV7-8,-,few,TRBJ1-5,TGTGCCAGCAGCTTAGCTTCGCGTTCTGGACAGATGACATCCCGCAAGAATCAGCCCCAGCATTTT,CASSLASRSGQMTSRKNQPQHF
TRBV27,TRBD1,-,TRBJ2-7,TGTGCCAGCAGGGGTAACAGGGGGCTCTCCTACGAGCAGTACTTC,CASRGNRGLSYEQYF
TRBV29-1,-,once,TRBJ1-2,TGCAGCGTCCCAGCCAGGGGCCATGGCTACACCTTC,CSVPARGHGYTF
TRBV16,TRBD1,-,TRBJ1-4,TGTGCCAGCAGCTCAGGGGGATGGAATGAAAAACTGTTTTTT,CASSSGGWNEKLFF
TRBV27,TRBD1,-,TRBJ2-1,TGTGCCAGCAGTACAGGGGGCTACAATGAGCAGTTCTTC,CASSTGGYNEQFF
TRBV5-1,TRBD1,-,TRBJ1-1,TGCGCCAGCAATCCGGGACAGGGGAACACTGAAGCTTTCTTT,CASNPGQGNTEAFF
TRBV4-1,-,few,TRBJ1-6,TGCGCCAGCAGCCAAACCCCTACAGGGTTGGATTCACCCCTCCACTTT,CASSQTPTGLDSPLHF
TRBV28,-,-,TRBJ1-6,TGTGCCAGCAGTTTAGACCGACAGACGGATAATTCACCCCTCCACTTT,CASSLDRQTDNSPLHF
TRBV3-1/TRBV3-2,-,-,TRBJ1-1,TGTGCCAGCAGCCAAGTGGATCTGGGGAGCGCTGAAGCTTTCTTT,CASSQVDLGSAEAFF